Listed here are 6 T cell receptor beta chains from one sample, sequenced in a study of T cell repertoires in cytomegalovirus infection. One entry per CDR3 protein, called by TCRdb with MiXCR from the reads. The sample includes some 350,000 distinct CDR3 sequences, roughly 18% of them seen just once. Material: PBMCs. These receptors came from a human donor in good health (CMV status not recorded). Some clones in this sample may be carry-over from other donors' samples.

This clonotype has at least ten counts. The rearrangement joins TRBV7-9 to TRBJ2-1, with D possibly being TRBD2 (6 bases). CDR1 and CDR2 (germline): SEHNR, FQNEAQ (reference sequence). Trimming took off 1 base at V and 8 bases at J, with 18 bases between the two ends. The CDR3 has 16 amino acids. The CDR3 region is CASSLGSAGLWDEQFF. The CDR3 nucleotides read TGTGCCAGCAGCTTAGGGTCTGCGGGGCTATGGGATGAGCAGTTCTTC. Together with reference TRBV7-9 and TRBJ2-1, the CDR3 gives the full variable domain: DTGVSQNPRHKITKRGQNVTFRCDPISEHNRLYWYRQTLGQGPEFLTYFQNEAQLEKSRLLSDRFSAERPKGSFSTLEIQRTEQGDSAMYLCASSLGSAGLWDEQFFGPGTRLTVL.

This clonotype was seen ten or more times. The V gene is TRBV27, the J gene TRBJ1-2; 12 bases align to TRBD1. J gave up 6 bases and V 5 bases, and 10 bases lay outside the gene matches. The CDR3 has 16 amino acids. Germline lookup yields CDR1 MNHEY and CDR2 SMNVEV (reference sequence). The CDR3 region is CASSPYGTGGDNGYTF. CDR3 sequence (DNA): TGTGCCAGCAGTCCGTATGGGACAGGGGGCGATAATGGCTACACCTTC.

The rearrangement uses TRBV2 and TRBJ2-1; D call uncertain. Germline V CDR1 and CDR2: SNHLY, FYNNEI. The length of the CDR3 is 14 residues. Trimming cost V 3 bases and J 7 bases, with 13 bases left between them. CDR3 DNA sequence: TGTGCCAGCAGTGAGCGTTGGGGTGGGAATGAGCAGTTCTTC. This codes for CASSERWGGNEQFF.

For this clonotype: A much larger clone sits a single nucleotide away, making a read error possible. The CDR3 does not close with the conserved phenylalanine or tryptophan, likely indicating a read error. The rearrangement links TRBV7-2 to TRBJ2-5; D gene uncertain. Trimming stripped 5 bases from V and 5 bases from J, with 6 bases between. The CDR3 loop spans 11 amino acids. CDR1 is SGHTA, CDR2 FQGNSA, per germline. CDR3 sequence (DNA): TGTGCCAGCAGCGAGTATGAGACCCAGTACTTA. Protein sequence: CASSEYETQYL.

This clonotype came up many times. V is TRBV7-2 and J is TRBJ2-7; D unresolved. With 1 base removed from V and 6 bases from J, the gap between germline ends came to 10 bases. The germline gives CDR1 SGHTA, CDR2 FQGNSA. CDR3 length equals 13 residues. The CDR3 reads CASSLGTPGEQYF. The CDR3 DNA reads TGTGCCAGCAGCTTAGGAACCCCTGGCGAGCAGTACTTC.

The chain employs TRBV6-1 and TRBJ1-1, with unresolved D. Germline loops: CDR1 MNHNS, CDR2 SASEGT. V gave up 1 base and J gave up 5 bases, with 8 bases separating them. The CDR3 extends over 13 amino acids. The CDR3 region has the DNA TGTGCCAGCAGTGAAGTAGGCGAGACTGAAGCTTTCTTT. It translates to CASSEVGETEAFF.